This paragraph covers one T cell receptor beta chain sequence. It has no known antigen specificity. Base qualities are missing; no much larger clone stands one base away. The sample belongs to a study of blood T cell repertoires in COVID-19 (dated by TCRdb to the early 2020s). Concerning the study at large: The collaborator samples originated in the United States, Italy and Spain and spanned the acute and convalescent phases of COVID-19. The prospective study material was composed of cDNA or gDNA derived from T cells, B-cell-depleted T cells, or PBMCs. The dataset comprised deeply sampled blood TCRbeta repertoires from subjects exposed to, actively infected with, or recovered from COVID-19. The repertoires were released in a freely available public database intended as a resource for research on the immune response to SARS-CoV-2. Samples came from the ongoing ImmuneRACE study (first 160 participants) plus 1,254 subjects from 6 global collaborators. A de-identified subject ID, COVID-19 status, age in years and sex were almost always included in the sample metadata. Where HLA class I and class II types were available, the types were taken from metadata supplied by the sample provider, not from assay-based typing. What the study reported, not specific to this receptor: The amount of clinical and demographic metadata varied by source and participant and was provided uncurated.

There are 15 amino acids in the CDR3, from cysteine to phenylalanine inclusive. CDR3 DNA is the only sequence kept; it has 45 bases, read in frame from the first base. Unmatched junction bases come to 7, with V trimmed by 0 bases and J by 6 bases. Per the germline V gene, LGHNA is the CDR1 and YSLEER is the CDR2. The immunoSEQ Assay, a bias-controlled multiplex PCR, was used to amplify TCRbeta CDR3 regions from genomic DNA. Turning to the authors' computational methods: Nucleated cell counts per sample were estimated from amplification of reference gene primers within the assay. Sequence reads were collapsed and filtered to measure the absolute abundance of every unique TCRbeta CDR3 rearrangement. Productive Simpson clonality was computed per sample as the square root of Simpson's diversity index over productive rearrangements. Held by TCRdb, this immuneACCESS table contains in-frame sequences only and omits some clones. Under half of the omission traces to an unresolved V gene where checked; the cause of the rest is unknown. V and J calls and clone size come straight from that table; D and trimming were deduced from the DNA. Here the sample has 250,000 to 300,000 clones; roughly 91% occur a single time. The ten largest clones add up to over 2% of the sample.

Participants in the prospective study were aged roughly 18 to 95 years, lived in some 24 United States geographic areas, and enrolled through a virtual design. In the prospective study, cohorts were assigned on the basis of participant-reported clinical history obtained from a screening survey and a study questionnaire. Each participant in the prospective study had whole blood, serum and a nasopharyngeal or oropharyngeal swab collected by mobile phlebotomists. Prospective study participants could optionally give additional blood draws and questionnaires over an approximately two-month period. Before DNA extraction, prospective study blood samples were shipped either frozen or at room temperature.

The source material was PBMCs or T cells enriched from blood (not recorded which). The clonotype originates from a woman aged 40 to 50 with acute COVID-19. The rearrangement joined TRBV4-3 to TRBJ1-2; TRBD1 fits 7 bases in the junction. This receptor carries the CDR3 CASSQDHQGVDGYTF. DNA sequence: TGCGCCAGCAGCCAAGATCACCAGGGGGTGGATGGCTACACCTTC.